These 28 T cell receptor beta chains were all obtained from the same sample, sequenced in a study of glioma-infiltrating T cells after dendritic cell vaccination. Here immunoSEQ multiplex PCR was the method, and the copy in TCRdb shows in-frame clones only, minus some. Seen here are nearly 85,000 clones, around 90% observed once, and the top ten hold 3% to 4%. The sample was blood, taken before dendritic cell vaccination. These receptors all come from a human donor with glioblastoma.

The chain couples TRBV13 to TRBJ1-2, with D uncertain. Germline V gene lookup returns CDR1 PRHDT and CDR2 FYEKMQ (reference sequence). Trimming removed 0 bases at V and 2 bases at J, with 4 bases between. This CDR3 is built from 13 residues. The CDR3, as DNA: TGTGCCAGCAGCTTAGGTCCGAACTATGGCTACACCTTC. Protein sequence: CASSLGPNYGYTF.

The CDR3 sequence is CATSRASSRYNEQFF. In DNA, the CDR3 is TGTGCCACCAGCAGAGCCTCTAGCCGATACAATGAGCAGTTCTTC. The chain recombines TRBV15 with TRBJ2-1; TRBD2 is a possible D gene (5 bases). This CDR3 has 15 amino acids. Germline assignment: CDR1 LNHNV and CDR2 YYDKDF (reference sequence). Trimming removed 1 base at V and 4 bases at J, with 11 bases between.

In regard to this clone: Compared with germline, one end of the junction differs, possibly owing to a read error. Other nucleotide sequences from this sample produce the same CDR3. The chain links TRBV4-1 to TRBJ1-6, with TRBD1 as a possible D gene (5 bases). The CDR3 runs 18 residues. Germline loops: CDR1 MGHRA, CDR2 YSYEKL. The CDR3 loop is CASSQEGAGPSYNSPLHF. Here the CDR3 DNA reads TGCGCCAGCAGCCAAGAAGGGGCAGGACCCTCCTATAATTCCCCCCTCCACTTT.

V gene TRBV7-9 combines with J gene TRBJ2-1, with D possibly TRBD2 on 5 matching bases. Germline assignment: CDR1 SEHNR and CDR2 FQNEAQ (reference sequence). Deletions cut 3 bases from V and 4 bases from J, with 10 bases between. The CDR3 has 14 residues. The CDR3 sequence is CASSFTGLYNEQFF. CDR3 DNA: TGTGCCAGCAGCTTTACGGGATTGTACAATGAGCAGTTCTTC.

This clone was detected only a few times. The V and J genes are TRBV2 and TRBJ2-1; D perhaps matches TRBD1 (5 bases). V lost 1 base, J lost 6 bases, and 13 bases lay in between. Germline CDR1 SNHLY, CDR2 FYNNEI. CDR3 length: 15 amino acids. CDR3 loop: CASSEGAGWSNEQFF. The CDR3 DNA sequence: TGTGCCAGCAGTGAAGGGGCAGGGTGGTCCAATGAGCAGTTCTTC.

J is TRBJ2-5 and V is TRBV6-1, with 7 bases fitting TRBD1. V lost 8 bases, J lost 5 bases, and 5 bases stayed unmatched. This CDR3 has 12 amino acids. Per the germline V gene, CDR1 is MNHNS and CDR2 is SASEGT. CDR3 sequence reads: CASGRGRETQYF. The DNA of the CDR3 is TGTGCCAGCGGAAGGGGGCGGGAGACCCAGTACTTC.

The chain couples TRBV19 to TRBJ2-1; 14 nucleotides match TRBD2. Trimming at V came to 9 bases and at J to 7 bases, leaving 5 bases not matched to a gene. The CDR3 is 14 residues long. CDR1 and CDR2 from the germline V gene are LNHDA and SQIVND (reference sequence). CDR3 nucleotide sequence: TGTGCCAGGCCGACTAGCGGGGGGGGTAATGAGCAGTTCTTC. Translating it yields CARPTSGGGNEQFF.

This clone has a single count. The V and J genes are TRBV19 and TRBJ1-2; 10 bases agree with TRBD1. The CDR3 is made up of 13 amino acids. CDR1 and CDR2 from the germline V gene are LNHDA and SQIVND (reference sequence). V shed 5 bases, J shed 8 bases, and the junction held 5 bases outside the gene matches. CDR3 in DNA: TGTGCCAGTAGTTACGACAGGGGGCAAGGCTACACCTTC. Translation: CASSYDRGQGYTF.

The genes are TRBV2 and TRBJ2-7; no reliable D call. There are 13 residues in the CDR3. Germline assignment: CDR1 SNHLY and CDR2 FYNNEI. V was shortened by 10 bases and J by 3 bases, with 16 bases between the two germline ends. The CDR3 DNA is TGTGCCACGACACTGGCTCTGGGCTACGAGCAGTACTTC. It codes for CATTLALGYEQYF.

Written as DNA, the CDR3 is TGTGCCAGCAGCTTGACAGGGGCTGAAGCTTTCTTT. This sequence encodes CASSLTGAEAFF. The rearrangement uses TRBV7-9 and TRBJ1-1, with 8 bases fitting TRBD1. Germline CDR1 SEHNR, CDR2 FQNEAQ (reference sequence). Losses at the gene ends were 3 bases for V and 6 bases for J; bases not matched to a gene: 0. The CDR3 runs 12 residues.

In regard to this clone: This sample includes further DNA sequences coding for the same CDR3. The chain links TRBV27 to TRBJ2-7; weak D call: TRBD2 (5 bases). The germline V and J ends were trimmed by 2 bases and 3 bases, with 8 bases remaining between them. CDR1 is MNHEY and CDR2 is SMNVEV in the germline V gene (reference sequence). CDR3 length: 13 residues. The CDR3, as DNA: TGTGCCAGCAGTTTACGGGGTGGCTACGAGCAGTACTTC. Amino acid sequence: CASSLRGGYEQYF.

The V and J genes are TRBV2 and TRBJ1-1; D possibly corresponds to TRBD1 (5 bases). Germline CDR1 and CDR2: SNHLY and FYNNEI. CDR3 length equals 14 residues. The V end was cut by 7 bases, the J end by 2 bases, with 14 bases between. The CDR3 DNA sequence: TGTGCCAGCATGCCTGACAGAACAAACACTGAAGCTTTCTTT. Translated, it gives CASMPDRTNTEAFF.

This rearrangement joins TRBV5-1 to TRBJ1-2, with D possibly being TRBD1 (6 bases). The length of the CDR3 is 13 residues. Trimming took 4 bases from V and 7 from J, leaving 14 bases between them. CDR1 is SGHRS and CDR2 is YFSETQ in the germline V gene. CDR3 DNA sequence: TGCGCCAGCAGCCGGCAGGGGCTGGGTGGCTACACCTTC. The encoded protein is CASSRQGLGGYTF.

The chain has TRBV6-5 and TRBJ1-1; D uncertain. Trimming cost V 5 bases and J 12 bases, with 13 bases left between them. The germline gives CDR1 MNHEY, CDR2 SVGAGI. There are 11 residues in the CDR3. The CDR3 is CASSPGLITFF. The CDR3 DNA is TGTGCCAGCAGTCCCGGACTAATAACTTTCTTT.

This chain connects TRBV7-8 to TRBJ1-5; D ambiguous. This CDR3 is 17 amino acids long. The germline V gene encodes CDR1 SGHVS and CDR2 FQNEAQ. Deletions cut 1 base from V and 0 bases from J, with 13 bases between. CDR3 nucleotides: TGTGCCAGCAGCTTAGGGGCCGGAGGGAATAGCAATCAGCCCCAGCATTTT. It yields the protein CASSLGAGGNSNQPQHF.

The rearrangement joins TRBV2 to TRBJ1-3; D unresolved. There are 18 residues in the CDR3. V was trimmed by 4 bases and J by 0 bases, leaving 19 bases between them. CDR1 and CDR2 (germline): SNHLY, FYNNEI. The CDR3 bases are TGTGCCAGCAGTGTTTACAGAAACACGGGGTCCTCTGGAAACACCATATATTTT. Protein sequence: CASSVYRNTGSSGNTIYF. The full variable domain, completed using reference TRBV2 and TRBJ1-3, is EPEVTQTPSHQVTQMGQEVILRCVPISNHLYFYWYRQILGQKVEFLVSFYNNEISEKSEIFDDQFSVERPDGSNFTLKIRSTKLEDSAMYFCASSVYRNTGSSGNTIYFGEGSWLTVV.

This CDR3 is CATSRGFLRSSGDTEAFF. The CDR3 bases are TGTGCCACCAGCAGAGGTTTTCTTCGGTCATCAGGGGACACTGAAGCTTTCTTT. The chain recombines TRBV15 with TRBJ1-1; tentatively, D is TRBD1 (6 bases). The germline CDR1 and CDR2 sequences are LNHNV and YYDKDF (reference sequence). Trimming took off 1 base at V and 3 bases at J, with 21 bases between the two ends. The CDR3 is 18 residues long.

This CDR3 reads CASSLRLAGAGELFF. The CDR3 region has the DNA TGTGCCAGCAGCTTGCGACTAGCGGGAGCCGGGGAGCTGTTTTTT. This chain links TRBV11-3 with TRBJ2-2; TRBD2 matches 12 bases. CDR3 length: 15 amino acids. CDR1 SGHNT and CDR2 YENEEA come from the germline V gene. V was clipped by 3 bases and J by 6 bases; unmatched bases: 2.

The chain carries TRBV18 and TRBJ2-3, with TRBD1 as a possible D gene (6 bases). V lost 3 bases and J lost 4, with 11 bases in between. This CDR3 spans 14 amino acids. Per the germline V gene, CDR1 is KGHSH and CDR2 is LQKENI. CDR3 sequence reads: CASSPPDSPDTQYF. CDR3 nucleotides: TGTGCCAGCTCACCCCCGGACAGCCCAGATACGCAGTATTTT.

This chain joins TRBV19 and TRBJ1-2; D remains unclear. The germline gives CDR1 LNHDA, CDR2 SQIVND (reference sequence). V was shortened by 3 bases and J by 0 bases, with 2 bases between the two germline ends. This CDR3 region has 12 residues. As DNA, the CDR3 is TGTGCCAGTAGTATCGCTAACTATGGCTACACCTTC. Protein sequence: CASSIANYGYTF.

The count of this clone is one. This chain connects TRBV5-1 to TRBJ2-3, with a weak D call TRBD1 (6 bases). The V and J ends lost 0 bases and 1 base respectively, with 12 bases between them. The V gene's germline CDR1 is SGHRS and CDR2 YFSETQ. The CDR3 totals 16 residues. The CDR3 here is CASSLDLAGGTDTQYF. The CDR3 DNA reads as TGCGCCAGCAGCTTGGATTTGGCAGGGGGCACAGATACGCAGTATTTT.

This chain joins TRBV6-4 and TRBJ2-3; D is possibly TRBD2 (6 bases). The V end lost 3 bases, the J end lost 8 bases, and 12 bases lay between the germline ends. CDR1 is MRHNA and CDR2 is SNTAGT in the germline V gene. CDR3 length equals 13 residues. Here the CDR3 reads CASSEGGVGTQYF. For the CDR3, the DNA is TGTGCCAGCAGTGAAGGAGGGGTGGGTACGCAGTATTTT.

This clone occurred once. V gene TRBV11-3 combines with J gene TRBJ2-1, with 12 bases identical to TRBD2. In germline, CDR1 is SGHNT, CDR2 YENEEA. Germline trimming cut 1 base from V and 8 bases from J; bases unmatched to any gene: 12. This CDR3 has 18 amino acids. In DNA form, the CDR3 reads TGTGCCAGCAGCTTAGGGAGAGGTACTAGCGGGAGGAGCGATGAGCAGTTCTTC. Translated, it gives CASSLGRGTSGRSDEQFF.

This rearrangement joins TRBV29-1 to TRBJ2-7; 10 nucleotides agree with TRBD1. The CDR3 has 13 residues. V was clipped by 7 bases and J by 4 bases; unmatched bases: 7. The germline V gene has CDR1 SQVTM and CDR2 ANQGSEA. The CDR3 protein is CSAGTGESYEQYF. Here the CDR3 DNA reads TGCAGCGCCGGGACAGGGGAGAGTTACGAGCAGTACTTC.

The chain couples TRBV7-6 to TRBJ1-1; 8 bases are a match to TRBD1. This CDR3 has 16 residues. Germline trimming cut 5 bases from V and 6 bases from J; bases unmatched to any gene: 14. Germline lookup yields CDR1 SGHVS and CDR2 FNYEAQ. The CDR3 loop reads CASSRLDRDLLSEAFF. In DNA, the CDR3 is TGTGCCAGCAGCCGGTTGGACAGGGACCTTTTATCTGAAGCTTTCTTT.

The chain links TRBV19 to TRBJ1-1; D is possibly TRBD1 (6 bases). Trimming took 0 bases from V and 7 from J, leaving 12 bases between them. This CDR3 region has 14 residues. Germline V gene sequence: CDR1 LNHDA, CDR2 SQIVND (reference sequence). The CDR3, as DNA: TGTGCCAGTAGTATAGAGGGGCACAGGGTTGAAGCTTTCTTT. Its translation: CASSIEGHRVEAFF.

The rearrangement joins TRBV2 to TRBJ2-1; weak D call: TRBD1 (5 bases). Trimming pared 6 bases from V and 8 bases from J, leaving 17 bases between. This CDR3 spans 14 amino acids. From germline, CDR1 is SNHLY and CDR2 FYNNEI. Written as DNA, the CDR3 is TGTGCCAGCAGGACAGACGGGTTCGCGGATGAGCAGTTCTTC. Translating it yields CASRTDGFADEQFF.

The J gene is TRBJ2-5, the V gene TRBV6-6; TRBD1 might be the D (6 bases). The assigned J gene may be wrong: the sequence end matches TRBJ2-7 better. This CDR3 has 15 amino acids. CDR1 and CDR2 from the germline V gene are MNHNY and SVGAGI (reference sequence). CDR3 in DNA: TGTGCCAGCAGTTACGTGGAGCAGGGGCCCTACGAGCAGTACTTC. Its protein product is CASSYVEQGPYEQYF.